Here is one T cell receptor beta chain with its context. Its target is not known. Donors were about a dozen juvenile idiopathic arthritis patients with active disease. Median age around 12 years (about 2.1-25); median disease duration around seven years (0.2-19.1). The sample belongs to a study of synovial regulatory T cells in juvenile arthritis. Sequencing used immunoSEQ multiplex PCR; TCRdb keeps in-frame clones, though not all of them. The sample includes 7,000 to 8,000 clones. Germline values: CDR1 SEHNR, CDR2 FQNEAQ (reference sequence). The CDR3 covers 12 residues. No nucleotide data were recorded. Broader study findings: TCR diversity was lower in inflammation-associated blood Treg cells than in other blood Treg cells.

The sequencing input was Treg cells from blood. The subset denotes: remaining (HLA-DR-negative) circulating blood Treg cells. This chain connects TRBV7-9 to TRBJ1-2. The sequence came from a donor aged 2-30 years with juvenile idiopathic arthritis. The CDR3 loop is CAQPDFNYGYTF. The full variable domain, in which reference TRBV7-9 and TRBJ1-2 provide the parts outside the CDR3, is DTGVSQNPRHKITKRGQNVTFRCDPISEHNRLYWYRQTLGQGPEFLTYFQNEAQLEKSRLLSDRFSAERPKGSFSTLEIQRTEQGDSAMYLCAQPDFNYGYTFGSGTRLTVV.